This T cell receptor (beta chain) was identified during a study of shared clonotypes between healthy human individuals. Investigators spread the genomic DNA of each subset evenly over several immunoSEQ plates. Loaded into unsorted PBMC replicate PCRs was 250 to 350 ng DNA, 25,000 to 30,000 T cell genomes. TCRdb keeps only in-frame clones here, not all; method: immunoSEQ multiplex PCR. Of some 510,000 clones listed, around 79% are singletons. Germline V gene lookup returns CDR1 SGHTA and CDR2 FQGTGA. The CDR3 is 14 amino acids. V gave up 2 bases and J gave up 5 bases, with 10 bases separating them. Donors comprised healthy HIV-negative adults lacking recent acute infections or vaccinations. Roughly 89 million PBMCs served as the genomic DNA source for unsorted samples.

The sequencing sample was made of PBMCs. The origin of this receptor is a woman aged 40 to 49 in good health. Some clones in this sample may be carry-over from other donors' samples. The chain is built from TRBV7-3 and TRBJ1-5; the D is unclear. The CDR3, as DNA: TGTGCCAGCAGCTTAGACGGCCGTTATCAGCCCCAGCATTTT. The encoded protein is CASSLDGRYQPQHF.